This entry lists 27 T cell receptor beta chains sequenced from one sample in a study of blood T cell repertoires in COVID-19. Clones were sequenced by immunoSEQ multiplex PCR, and TCRdb holds only the in-frame ones, with some missing. The sample contains about 12,000 clones, approximately 70% of which appear only once. Sequenced: peripheral blood. The receptor set was obtained from a man in his 60s with COVID-19, enrolled during active disease.

The chain employs TRBV24-1 and TRBJ2-1; 8 bases fit TRBD2. This CDR3 comprises 16 residues. V shed 3 bases and J 1 base; nucleotides not matched to a gene: 4. Germline CDR1 KGHDR, CDR2 SFDVKD. The CDR3 region is CATSDNSGDSYNEQFF. The CDR3 DNA reads TGTGCCACCAGTGATAATAGCGGGGATTCCTACAATGAGCAGTTCTTC.

This clone was observed a single time. This rearrangement joins TRBV2 to TRBJ2-7; no clear D gene. The CDR3 is made up of 12 amino acids. Germline-derived CDR1 and CDR2 are SNHLY and FYNNEI. V was cut by 4 bases and J by 6 bases, with 10 bases left in between. CDR3 sequence (DNA): TGTGCCAGCAGTGTGGCCCTTCTCGAGCAGTACTTC. Its protein is CASSVALLEQYF. The whole variable domain, remainder taken from reference TRBV2 and TRBJ2-7, is EPEVTQTPSHQVTQMGQEVILRCVPISNHLYFYWYRQILGQKVEFLVSFYNNEISEKSEIFDDQFSVERPDGSNFTLKIRSTKLEDSAMYFCASSVALLEQYFGPGTRLTVT.

The rearrangement links TRBV12-5 to TRBJ1-2, with 10 bases that match TRBD1. After removal of 5 bases from V and 8 bases from J, the junction contained 14 bases not matched to a gene. Germline V gives CDR1 LGHNT, CDR2 FRNRAP. This CDR3 is 16 amino acids long. The CDR3 nucleotides read TGTGCTAGTGGTCGCATGTCTGGACAGGGGGTCTGGGGCTACACCTTC. This translates into CASGRMSGQGVWGYTF.

The chain recombines TRBV6-5 with TRBJ1-1, with D possibly being TRBD1 (5 bases). The CDR3 has 12 amino acids. Trimming pared 10 bases from V and 7 bases from J, leaving 16 bases between. Germline CDR1 and CDR2: MNHEY and SVGAGI. The chain's CDR3 is CATISAGVEAFF. In DNA, the CDR3 is TGTGCCACCATCTCGGCGGGGGTTGAAGCTTTCTTT.

This chain links TRBV6-2 or TRBV6-3 with TRBJ2-7; 9 bases agree with TRBD2. Trimming cost V 0 bases and J 4 bases; bases outside gene matches: 7. CDR1 MNHEY and CDR2 SVGEGT come from the germline V gene. The CDR3 has 16 residues. The CDR3 coding sequence is TGTGCCAGCAGTTACTCTGCGGGAGGGCTCACATACGAGCAGTACGTC. Its protein product is CASSYSAGGLTYEQYV.

This clone was found once. The chain carries TRBV2 and TRBJ2-7; D possibly corresponds to TRBD1 (5 bases). Germline CDR1 is SNHLY and CDR2 is FYNNEI. Trimming took 8 bases from V and 3 from J, leaving 8 bases between them. This CDR3 comprises 11 residues. The CDR3 reads CASWTLYEQYF. The CDR3 DNA follows: TGTGCCAGCTGGACACTCTACGAGCAGTACTTC.

This clone was counted between two and nine times. V gene TRBV7-8 combines with J gene TRBJ2-7; possible D gene TRBD2, 6 bases. The V end lost 5 bases, the J end lost 3 bases, and 11 bases lay between the germline ends. CDR3 length: 13 amino acids. Germline V gives CDR1 SGHVS, CDR2 FQNEAQ. CDR3 in DNA: TGTGCCAGCAGCCATCGGACTAACTACGAGCAGTACTTC. Encoded protein: CASSHRTNYEQYF.

The gene calls are TRBV28 and TRBJ1-4; TRBD1 is a possible D gene (5 bases). Looked up from germline, CDR1 is MDHEN and CDR2 is SYDVKM. The CDR3 has 14 residues. V was pared by 4 bases and J by 0 bases, with 6 bases between. The CDR3 region is CASSWGATNEKLFF. CDR3 DNA sequence: TGTGCCAGCAGTTGGGGGGCAACTAATGAAAAACTGTTTTTT.

V usage is TRBV5-5 and J usage is TRBJ2-1; TRBD1 is a possible D gene (6 bases). CDR3 length: 13 amino acids. The ends were cut back, 4 bases at V and 4 bases at J, with 9 bases in the middle. In germline, CDR1 is SGHKS, CDR2 YYEKEE (reference sequence). The CDR3: CASSLDSYNEQFF. The DNA for the CDR3 is TGTGCCAGCAGCCTGGACAGTTACAATGAGCAGTTCTTC.

The rearrangement uses TRBV7-9 and TRBJ1-5, with 7 bases that match TRBD1. This CDR3 has 14 amino acids. V was pared by 4 bases and J by 4 bases, with 4 bases of the junction left unmatched. Germline V gene data show CDR1 as SEHNR and CDR2 as FQNEAQ (reference sequence). For the CDR3, the DNA is TGTGCCAGCAGCTCCCCGACAGGGAATCAGCCCCAGCATTTT. Translation gives CASSSPTGNQPQHF.

The chain employs TRBV10-3 and TRBJ2-5; 7 nucleotides match TRBD2. The CDR3 has 18 residues. The V and J ends lost 2 bases and 2 bases, in that order; junction bases with no gene match: 14. From germline, CDR1 is ENHRY and CDR2 SYGVKD. The CDR3 region is CAISEGEWAGVGQETQYF. In nucleotides, the CDR3 is TGTGCCATCAGTGAGGGTGAATGGGCGGGAGTGGGACAAGAGACCCAGTACTTC.

The chain joins TRBV13 to TRBJ2-5, with TRBD1 as a possible D gene (7 bases). Germline V gene data show CDR1 as PRHDT and CDR2 as FYEKMQ (reference sequence). This CDR3 is 15 amino acids long. V lost 1 base and J lost 4, with 13 bases in between. DNA for the CDR3: TGTGCCAGCAGCTTAGATCAGGGGGGAGGAGAGACCCAGTACTTC. As protein: CASSLDQGGGETQYF.

V usage is TRBV30 and J usage is TRBJ1-4; 7 nucleotides match TRBD1. This CDR3 contains 14 residues. In germline, CDR1 is GTSNPN, CDR2 SVGIG (reference sequence). The V and J ends lost 0 bases and 8 bases, in that order; junction bases with no gene match: 6. The DNA of the CDR3 is TGTGCCTGGAGTGTGACAGGGTGGAGGGAAAAACTGTTTTTT. Protein sequence: CAWSVTGWREKLFF.

This rearrangement joins TRBV5-5 to TRBJ2-7; the match to TRBD2 covers 8 bases. The CDR3 extends over 15 amino acids. Germline-derived CDR1 and CDR2 are SGHKS and YYEKEE (reference sequence). V dropped 0 bases and J dropped 0; count of bases not matched to a gene: 2. The CDR3 spells CASSLALAGSYEQYV. CDR3 nucleotides: TGTGCCAGCAGCTTGGCTCTAGCGGGCTCCTACGAGCAGTACGTC.

This clone has only a few counts. DNA for the CDR3: TGTGCCAGCAGCTTAAGGCGGGTTACCTACAATGAGCAGTTCTTC. Translation: CASSLRRVTYNEQFF. V usage is TRBV11-3 and J usage is TRBJ2-1; perhaps TRBD2 as D (5 bases). The V gene's germline CDR1 is SGHNT and CDR2 YENEEA. Between the trimmed V and J ends, which lost 2 bases and 2 bases, there was a span of 10 bases. The CDR3 covers 15 residues.

The DNA for the CDR3 is TGTGCCAGCAGGACAGGGGGCCTTGACTCCTACGAGCAGTACTTC. Its protein is CASRTGGLDSYEQYF. This chain links TRBV6-5 with TRBJ2-7, with TRBD1 identical over 10 bases. The CDR3 covers 15 residues. Germline trimming cut 6 bases from V and 0 bases from J; bases unmatched to any gene: 5. CDR1 and CDR2 (germline): MNHEY, SVGAGI.

The chain couples TRBV12-3 or TRBV12-4 to TRBJ1-1, with TRBD1 matching over 10 bases. The CDR3 has 13 amino acids. The ends lost 2 bases at V and 8 bases at J; junction bases unmatched: 2. The CDR3, as DNA: TGTGCCAGCAGTTTATGGGGACAGGGGGAAGCTTTCTTT. It specifies CASSLWGQGEAFF.

The CDR3 nucleotides read TGTGCCTGGAGTGACCTCCTCCTAGCGGGTAAAACAGATACGCAGTATTTT. Its protein product is CAWSDLLLAGKTDTQYF. This sequence joins TRBV30 and TRBJ2-3, with 8 bases that match TRBD2. Germline CDR1 reads GTSNPN; CDR2 reads SVGIG (reference sequence). V shed 1 base, J shed 3 bases, and the junction held 12 bases outside the gene matches. The CDR3 consists of 17 residues.

The chain carries TRBV3-1 (or the pseudogene TRBV3-2) and TRBJ1-1, with 10 bases fitting TRBD1. V was pared by 6 bases and J by 7 bases, with 8 bases of the junction left unmatched. Per germline, CDR1 LGHDT and CDR2 YNNKEL (reference sequence). This CDR3 has 14 residues. The CDR3 nucleotides are TGTGCCAGCAGTCCCGGGACAGGGGTTATTGAAGCTTTCTTT. This translates into CASSPGTGVIEAFF.

The chain carries TRBV18 and TRBJ1-5; 8 nucleotides agree with TRBD1. CDR1 is KGHSH, CDR2 LQKENI, per germline. V trimming: 3 bases; J trimming: 6 bases; junction bases outside the gene matches: 4. The CDR3 is 14 residues long. The CDR3 DNA is TGTGCCAGCTCACCTCAGGGGGCGGGTCAGCCCCAGCATTTT. This codes for CASSPQGAGQPQHF. The whole variable domain, filled in from reference TRBV18 and TRBJ1-5, reads NAGVMQNPRHLVRRRGQEARLRCSPMKGHSHVYWYRQLPEEGLKFMVYLQKENIIDESGMPKERFSAEFPKEGPSILRIQQVVRGDSAAYFCASSPQGAGQPQHFGDGTRLSIL.

The V call is TRBV24-1, the J call TRBJ2-1, with 9 positions matching TRBD1. The CDR3 length is 15 residues. CDR1 is KGHDR and CDR2 is SFDVKD in the germline V gene. J gave up 0 bases and V 7 bases, and 3 bases lay outside the gene matches. This chain's CDR3 is CATRPGQGSYNEQFF. In DNA form, the CDR3 reads TGTGCCACCAGGCCGGGACAGGGCTCCTACAATGAGCAGTTCTTC.

This clone has just a few counts. This sequence joins TRBV27 and TRBJ1-5; possibly TRBD1 for D (6 bases). The V and J ends lost 5 bases and 8 bases respectively, with 16 bases between them. Per the germline V gene, CDR1 is MNHEY and CDR2 is SMNVEV (reference sequence). CDR3 length: 14 amino acids. The CDR3 bases are TGTGCCAGCAGTCCCCAGGGGCCGTGGAAGCCCCAGCATTTT. This sequence encodes CASSPQGPWKPQHF.

The rearrangement uses TRBV7-9 and TRBJ2-3; 8 positions agree with TRBD2. Germline V gene data show CDR1 as SEHNR and CDR2 as FQNEAQ (reference sequence). The CDR3 sequence is 15 residues long. V lost 7 bases to trimming and J lost 2 bases; unmatched junction nucleotides: 8. CDR3 amino acids: CASKLGGAPTDTQYF. The CDR3 DNA is TGTGCCAGCAAACTCGGGGGGGCGCCCACAGATACGCAGTATTTT.

The CDR3 reads CASSIVGTSGTDTQYF. The CDR3 region has the DNA TGTGCCAGTAGTATAGTGGGGACTAGCGGCACAGATACGCAGTATTTT. The chain couples TRBV19 to TRBJ2-3, with 10 bases identical to TRBD2. This CDR3 has 16 residues. V lost 1 base, J lost 1 base, and 2 bases stayed unmatched. The germline gives CDR1 LNHDA, CDR2 SQIVND (reference sequence).

This clone was picked up a small number of times. The gene calls are TRBV4-2 and TRBJ1-1; tentatively, D is TRBD1 (6 bases). Per the germline V gene, CDR1 is LGHNA and CDR2 is YNFKEQ. The CDR3 consists of 15 residues. Trimming took off 5 bases at V and 1 base at J, with 14 bases between the two ends. The DNA of the CDR3 is TGTGCCAGCAGCAACATTGACAGGAGGAACACTGAAGCTTTCTTT. This codes for CASSNIDRRNTEAFF.

This chain joins TRBV6-2 or TRBV6-3 and TRBJ2-1, with D perhaps TRBD1 (5 bases). The germline CDR1 and CDR2 sequences are MNHEY and SVGEGT. The CDR3 extends over 18 amino acids. Trimming cost V 6 bases and J 0 bases, with 21 bases left between them. DNA of the CDR3: TGTGCCAGCAGCACCCTGGTTGGTGGCCAGGGCTCCTACAATGAGCAGTTCTTC. Residues: CASSTLVGGQGSYNEQFF.

The gene calls are TRBV5-1 and TRBJ1-1, with D tentatively TRBD1 (5 bases). The germline V and J ends were trimmed by 0 bases and 6 bases, with 9 bases remaining between them. Germline CDR1 reads SGHRS; CDR2 reads YFSETQ. CDR3 length equals 13 residues. The DNA for the CDR3 is TGCGCCAGCAGCTTGGAATGGGGCCCTGAAGCTTTCTTT. Translating gives CASSLEWGPEAFF.